The source of this TCR beta chain is a study of blood T cell repertoires in COVID-19. Study in general: COVID-19 samples, acute and convalescent, were from the United States, Italy and Spain. PBMCs, B-cell-depleted T cells, or T cells provided the cDNA or gDNA that made up the material.

As handled by the study authors: Estimation of nucleated cell counts relied on the amplification of reference gene primers. Sequenced by immunoSEQ multiplex PCR; TCRdb stores in-frame clones only, minus some. The V and J calls and the clone size are those of that table, but D and trimming were determined from the DNA. The data contain about 71,000 clones, over 80% of them seen just once; the ten biggest clones take up roughly 13%. This CDR3 is built from 16 residues. Germline V gene lookup returns CDR1 LNHDA and CDR2 SQIVND (reference sequence). V lost 4 bases and J lost 1, with 16 bases in between. The chain uses TRBV19 and TRBJ2-5, with D tentatively TRBD2 (6 bases). This TCR derives from an elderly woman with acute or convalescent COVID-19. Input material: peripheral blood. In DNA, the CDR3 is TGTGCCAGTAGTACTCTTAGGGCCGGGGGCCAAGAGACCCAGTACTTC. It yields the protein CASSTLRAGGQETQYF.